This is a list of T cell receptor beta chains from one sample in a study of T cells in Graves' hyperthyroidism and ophthalmopathy. TCRdb analysed the multiplex PCR reads with MiXCR anew, one entry per CDR3 protein. The table shows about 740,000 distinct CDR3 sequences, with approximately 15% occurring only once. The source material was blood. These receptors were obtained from a woman aged 18-35 years with Graves' hyperthyroidism. CDR3s leave out the opening cysteine and the closing phenylalanine or tryptophan. A D gene is named only where the DNA matches it firmly.

cdr3_aa	v_call	j_call	d_call
ASSQGVGPAYNEQS	TRBV4-3	TRBJ2-1	-
ASTLPTGELF	TRBV7-9	TRBJ2-2	-
SVRRWGQDNEQF	TRBV29-1	TRBJ2-1	TRBD1
ASSLLAGVTGTNEQF	TRBV28	TRBJ2-1	TRBD2
ASSQEWEGRGEQF	TRBV4-2	TRBJ2-1	TRBD2
ASSAPGTGYGEAQY	TRBV7-9	TRBJ2-5	TRBD1
ASSLGPRFYEQY	TRBV11-2	TRBJ2-7	-
ASSLRWSSGSTDTQY	TRBV3-1	TRBJ2-3	-
ASSLGAGLAGPYEQY	TRBV7-9	TRBJ2-7	TRBD2
ASSVDRQHYGYT	TRBV2	TRBJ1-2	-
SVGTGTNYGYT	TRBV29-1	TRBJ1-2	TRBD1
ASSYSIPGQNYGYT	TRBV6-2/TRBV6-3	TRBJ1-2	-
ASMAGNTGELF	TRBV19	TRBJ2-2	-
ASSYSSGYTEAF	TRBV6-2/TRBV6-3	TRBJ1-1	-
ASSLTGADFSYGYT	TRBV7-9	TRBJ1-2	TRBD1
ATSTISGSRDTQY	TRBV15	TRBJ2-3	TRBD2
ASSGRRASGRVEQF	TRBV6-2/TRBV6-3	TRBJ2-1	TRBD2
SVIIGWNTEAF	TRBV29-1	TRBJ1-1	-
ASSPHRGPTTNEKLF	TRBV28	TRBJ1-4	TRBD1
ASSLDGGGFEDTQY	TRBV5-1	TRBJ2-3	TRBD2
AIGYGGPYNEQF	TRBV10-3	TRBJ2-1	-
ASSPVAFSYNEQF	TRBV6-1	TRBJ2-1	-
ASSLVGAGGTDTQY	TRBV7-8	TRBJ2-3	TRBD2
ASMRLQGADNEQF	TRBV6-2/TRBV6-3	TRBJ2-1	TRBD1
ASREGTGASEQY	TRBV2	TRBJ2-7	-
ASSPIQRKGVYEQY	TRBV11-2	TRBJ2-7	-
ASSSGASGTKSTDTQY	TRBV7-9	TRBJ2-3	TRBD2